This T cell receptor (beta chain) was profiled in a study of blood T cells in healthy people across ages. Primed by a sample-barcoded 5' primer and a J-beta primer mix, a second PCR proceeded for about 7 to 11 cycles. Via MiXCR, TCRdb re-called the 5' RACE reads, giving one row per CDR3 protein. This table holds just over 800,000 distinct CDR3 sequences, approximately 65% found once. The junction had 7 bases not matched to a gene; V was cut back by 3 bases and J by 5 bases. There are 16 residues in the CDR3. The TCR originated in a man younger than 40 in good health. The specimen sequenced was blood. The V call is TRBV12-3 or TRBV12-4, the J call TRBJ2-1; 10 bases fit TRBD2. The CDR3 DNA reads as TGTGCCAGCAGTTTTGGTAGCGGGGGGCCGAACAATGAGCAGTTCTTC. Protein sequence: CASSFGSGGPNNEQFF.